Presented here are 21 T cell receptor beta chains from one specimen sequenced in a study of Ad26.COV2.S vaccination and SARS-CoV-2 variants. TCRdb's copy holds only in-frame clones and misses some; the assay was immunoSEQ multiplex PCR. The data show hundreds of thousands of clones, 90% seen once. Documented treatment: roughly 18 received Ad26.COV2.S at low or high dose, single or two shots; 5 received placebo; per-sample allocation not given. The samples date from day 63 after the first vaccine or placebo injection. The material sequenced was peripheral blood, taken in a trial of Ad26.COV2.S vaccine versus placebo. The receptors shown here come from a person between 18 and 65 years old who received the Ad26.COV2.S COVID-19 vaccine or a placebo.

V usage is TRBV6-6 and J usage is TRBJ1-1; D unresolved. The CDR3 runs to 15 residues. Germline V gene sequence: CDR1 MNHNY, CDR2 SVGAGI (reference sequence). The V gene lost 3 bases and the J gene lost 3 bases, with 14 bases spanning the gap. The CDR3, as DNA: TGTGCCAGCAGTTATATACAGAGCGGGGACACTGAAGCTTTCTTT. Translated: CASSYIQSGDTEAFF.

The chain joins TRBV3-1 (or the pseudogene TRBV3-2) to TRBJ2-5, with 10 nucleotides matching TRBD2. The V gene end was trimmed by 7 bases and the J gene end by 5 bases; junction bases not matched to a gene: 13. Germline V gene lookup returns CDR1 LGHDT and CDR2 YNNKEL (reference sequence). The CDR3 is made up of 16 amino acids. This chain's CDR3 is CASTRTSGDVLETQYF. The CDR3 coding sequence is TGTGCCAGCACCAGGACTAGCGGAGATGTGTTGGAGACCCAGTACTTC.

CDR3 protein: CASKEGGTSTDTQYF. CDR3 sequence (DNA): TGCGCCAGCAAAGAGGGTGGGACTAGCACAGATACGCAGTATTTT. The genes are TRBV4-3 and TRBJ2-3; maybe TRBD2 (6 bases). V lost 7 bases and J 0 bases, leaving 14 bases between the germline ends. The length of the CDR3 is 15 residues. Germline V gene lookup returns CDR1 LGHNA and CDR2 YSLEER.

This clone showed up just once. The chain is built from TRBV7-9 and TRBJ1-2; D possibly corresponds to TRBD1 (5 bases). This CDR3 has 14 amino acids. Germline CDR1 is SEHNR and CDR2 is FQNEAQ (reference sequence). The V and J ends lost 5 bases and 2 bases respectively, with 12 bases between them. The CDR3 sequence is CASSARDPNYGYTF. CDR3 sequence (DNA): TGTGCCAGCAGCGCCAGGGATCCGAACTATGGCTACACCTTC.

The chain links TRBV7-9 to TRBJ2-6; 8 nucleotides align to TRBD1. The CDR3 is made up of 14 amino acids. The junction had 3 bases not matched to a gene; V was cut back by 11 bases and J by 0 bases. Germline CDR1 is SEHNR and CDR2 is FQNEAQ (reference sequence). This chain's CDR3 is CAGTGGSGANVLTF. CDR3 DNA: TGTGCCGGAACAGGGGGCTCTGGGGCCAACGTCCTGACTTTC. The full variable domain, rest sourced from reference TRBV7-9 and TRBJ2-6, is DTGVSQNPRHKITKRGQNVTFRCDPISEHNRLYWYRQTLGQGPEFLTYFQNEAQLEKSRLLSDRFSAERPKGSFSTLEIQRTEQGDSAMYLCAGTGGSGANVLTFGAGSRLTVL.

The genes are TRBV7-9 and TRBJ2-7; TRBD2 matches 7 bases. CDR1 and CDR2 from the germline V gene are SEHNR and FQNEAQ (reference sequence). With 2 bases clipped from V and 0 bases from J, the junction kept 10 bases outside the gene matches. The CDR3 has 17 amino acids. CDR3 nucleotides: TGTGCCAGCAGCTTAACTCGCGGGAGTCTGAGCTCCTACGAGCAGTACTTC. Residues: CASSLTRGSLSSYEQYF.

The chain joins TRBV29-1 to TRBJ2-2, with 9 bases fitting TRBD2. Per the germline V gene, CDR1 is SQVTM and CDR2 is ANQGSEA. The CDR3 is 13 residues long. V shed 8 bases and J 1 base; nucleotides not matched to a gene: 2. The CDR3 here is CSSSGMNTGELFF. The CDR3 coding sequence is TGCAGCTCTAGCGGGATGAACACCGGGGAGCTGTTTTTT.

CDR3 protein: CASSSRLATTQYF. The CDR3 DNA reads as TGTGCCAGCAGTTCCCGACTAGCAACCACGCAGTATTTT. V usage is TRBV12-3 or TRBV12-4 and J usage is TRBJ2-3; 7 nucleotides agree with TRBD2. The V and J ends lost 4 bases and 9 bases, in that order; junction bases with no gene match: 7. The CDR3 has 13 amino acids.

The V gene is TRBV18, the J gene TRBJ2-4; tentatively, D is TRBD1 or TRBD2 (5 bases each). CDR1 is KGHSH, CDR2 LQKENI, per germline. The V gene lost 2 bases and the J gene lost 2 bases, with 10 bases spanning the gap. The CDR3 has 15 residues. CDR3 loop: CASSPVEGPKNIQYF. Here the CDR3 DNA reads TGTGCCAGCTCACCAGTAGAGGGACCCAAAAACATTCAGTACTTC.

This clone showed up just once. This chain joins TRBV7-9 and TRBJ2-7, with TRBD1 as a possible D gene (5 bases). The V gene's germline CDR1 is SEHNR and CDR2 FQNEAQ (reference sequence). There are 13 residues in the CDR3. The V end was cut by 4 bases, the J end by 4 bases, with 11 bases between. CDR3 amino acids: CASSSGREYEQYF. Here the CDR3 DNA reads TGTGCCAGCAGCTCGGGCAGGGAATACGAGCAGTACTTC. The full variable domain, with the rest looked up from reference TRBV7-9 and TRBJ2-7, is DTGVSQNPRHKITKRGQNVTFRCDPISEHNRLYWYRQTLGQGPEFLTYFQNEAQLEKSRLLSDRFSAERPKGSFSTLEIQRTEQGDSAMYLCASSSGREYEQYFGPGTRLTVT.

The genes are TRBV18 and TRBJ2-3; 8 bases fit TRBD1. The CDR3 consists of 14 residues. J was trimmed by 4 bases and V by 5 bases; bases with no gene match: 5. From germline, CDR1 is KGHSH and CDR2 LQKENI. CDR3 coding DNA: TGTGCCAGCTCAGCTGGACAGGGACCAGATACGCAGTATTTT. Its translation is CASSAGQGPDTQYF. Drawing the rest from reference TRBV18 and TRBJ2-3, the complete variable domain is NAGVMQNPRHLVRRRGQEARLRCSPMKGHSHVYWYRQLPEEGLKFMVYLQKENIIDESGMPKERFSAEFPKEGPSILRIQQVVRGDSAAYFCASSAGQGPDTQYFGPGTRLTVL.

The V gene is TRBV11-2, the J gene TRBJ2-7, with D perhaps matching TRBD2 (6 bases). The CDR3 has 13 amino acids. Looked up from germline, CDR1 is SGHAT and CDR2 is FQNNGV. V dropped 6 bases and J dropped 7 bases, with 16 bases sitting between them. The CDR3 nucleotides are TGTGCCAGCAGTTTTAGGAGGGGTTGGGAGCAGTACTTC. This codes for CASSFRRGWEQYF.

The gene calls are TRBV15 and TRBJ2-2; D is possibly TRBD2 (5 bases). The CDR3 length is 15 residues. From germline, CDR1 is LNHNV and CDR2 YYDKDF (reference sequence). The ends were cut back, 5 bases at V and 0 bases at J, with 10 bases in the middle. The CDR3 DNA follows: TGTGCCACCAGCCCCACTAGGACGAACACCGGGGAGCTGTTTTTT. As protein: CATSPTRTNTGELFF. Variable domain in full (rest from reference TRBV15 and TRBJ2-2): DAMVIQNPRYQVTQFGKPVTLSCSQTLNHNVMYWYQQKSSQAPKLLFHYYDKDFNNEADTPDNFQSRRPNTSFCFLDIRSPGLGDTAMYLCATSPTRTNTGELFFGEGSRLTVL.

This clone was detected once. The rearrangement uses TRBV10-3 and TRBJ2-1, with D possibly TRBD2 on 5 matching bases. The CDR3 extends over 15 amino acids. The V gene lost 3 bases and the J gene lost 7 bases, with 16 bases spanning the gap. Germline CDR1 ENHRY, CDR2 SYGVKD. The CDR3 sequence: CAISDPPRDDNEQFF. The CDR3 region has the DNA TGTGCCATCAGTGACCCCCCCCGGGATGATAATGAGCAGTTCTTC.

V and J are TRBV28 and TRBJ2-3, with 7 positions matching TRBD1. V trimming: 4 bases; J trimming: 3 bases; junction bases outside the gene matches: 7. The length of the CDR3 is 15 residues. CDR1 is MDHEN, CDR2 SYDVKM, per germline. The CDR3 is CASSSPTGVTDTQYF. The CDR3 DNA sequence: TGTGCCAGCAGTTCGCCTACAGGGGTTACAGATACGCAGTATTTT. The variable domain in full, completed from reference TRBV28 and TRBJ2-3, reads DVKVTQSSRYLVKRTGEKVFLECVQDMDHENMFWYRQDPGLGLRLIYFSYDVKMKEKGDIPEGYSVSREKKERFSLILESASTNQTSMYLCASSSPTGVTDTQYFGPGTRLTVL.

This chain connects TRBV11-3 to TRBJ2-5; 7 bases agree with TRBD2. The CDR3 covers 13 residues. J was trimmed by 4 bases and V by 1 base; bases with no gene match: 0. Germline CDR1 SGHNT, CDR2 YENEEA. The CDR3 loop reads CASSLAGGETQYF. The CDR3 DNA reads as TGTGCCAGCAGCTTAGCGGGAGGAGAGACCCAGTACTTC.

The chain carries TRBV9 and TRBJ1-6; the D is unclear. V was trimmed by 0 bases and J by 7 bases, leaving 8 bases between them. CDR1 SGDLS and CDR2 YYNGEE come from the germline V gene. CDR3 size: 14 residues. The CDR3 DNA sequence: TGTGCCAGCAGCGTAGCCCAGAAGAATTCACCCCTCCACTTT. Encoded protein: CASSVAQKNSPLHF.

This chain links TRBV27 with TRBJ2-7; TRBD1 matches 8 bases. Trimming cost V 5 bases and J 7 bases; bases outside gene matches: 4. The CDR3 loop spans 12 amino acids. Per the germline V gene, CDR1 is MNHEY and CDR2 is SMNVEV (reference sequence). The CDR3 nucleotides are TGTGCCAGCAGTCCGACAGGGGTAGAGCAGTACTTC. Encoded protein: CASSPTGVEQYF.

J is TRBJ2-1 and V is TRBV19, with TRBD2 matching over 9 bases. The CDR3 has 14 amino acids. Trimming cost V 8 bases and J 9 bases; bases outside gene matches: 11. In germline, CDR1 is LNHDA, CDR2 SQIVND (reference sequence). The CDR3 protein is CASFGGRAGGEQFF. The CDR3 DNA follows: TGTGCCAGTTTTGGCGGGAGGGCCGGGGGTGAGCAGTTCTTC.

The chain couples TRBV12-3 or TRBV12-4 to TRBJ2-1, with TRBD2 matching 11 bases. V was pared by 10 bases and J by 4 bases, with 3 bases of the junction left unmatched. The CDR3 covers 13 residues. The CDR3 region has the DNA TGTGCCACCTGGACTAGCGGGTACAATGAGCAGTTCTTC. Its translation is CATWTSGYNEQFF.

Remarks on this clone: Germline is not matched at one junction end, which may reflect a read error. This chain connects TRBV20-1 to TRBJ2-1, with a possible D match to TRBD1 (5 bases). The CDR3 runs 11 residues. Germline CDR1 and CDR2: DFQATT and SNEGSKA (reference sequence). CDR3 coding DNA: TGCAGTGCTAGGGAACAGGTTCGTGCGATCTTC. It specifies CSAREQVRAIF.